The clone carrying this T cell receptor beta chain was observed a handful of times. This sample is drawn from a study of T-cell memory formation after mild COVID-19. TCRdb itself ran the 5' RACE reads through MiXCR, one entry per CDR3 protein. The table lists approximately 400,000 distinct CDR3 sequences, roughly 18% of them singletons, with 20% to 25% in the top ten. The germline CDR1 and CDR2 sequences are SGHTA and FQGNSA. V lost 6 bases, J lost 2 bases, and 7 bases stayed unmatched. The CDR3 has 15 residues. The chain combines TRBV7-2 with TRBJ2-3; 8 positions match TRBD2. The TCR was taken from a young man who had mild COVID-19 (a few samples of this study predate the infection). Cell type and time point are not known. The specimen sequenced was PBMCs or a T cell subset sorted from them (not recorded which). This CDR3 reads CASRPRGGATDTQYF. CDR3 DNA sequence: TGTGCCAGCAGACCCCGGGGGGGAGCCACAGATACGCAGTATTTT.